These T cell receptor beta chains were read from a single sample in a study of blood T cell repertoires in COVID-19. Using immunoSEQ multiplex PCR, the repertoire was profiled, and TCRdb retains in-frame clones only, with some absent. The sample records about 170,000 clones, around 78% being singletons. The sample consisted of PBMCs or T cells enriched from blood (not recorded which). The receptors shown here come from a woman aged 45-59 years who had recovered from COVID-19. CDR3s include the opening cysteine and the closing phenylalanine or tryptophan. Fields, in order: J gene, V gene, clone size, D gene, CDR3 DNA, CDR3 protein. D genes are given only for firm matches. Expanded clones are given a class, and other clones once, few, many or no size at all.

J: TRBJ1-1; V: TRBV4-3; size: .; D: .; DNA: TGCGCCAGCAGGGGGGGGCGTGTTGCTGAAGCTTTCTTT; CDR3: CASRGGRVAEAFF
J: TRBJ2-1; V: TRBV30; size: .; D: TRBD2; DNA: TGTGCCTGGAGTGTACTGGGGAGCGGGAGGCGGAATGAGCAGTTCTTC; CDR3: CAWSVLGSGRRNEQFF
J: TRBJ2-3; V: TRBV3-1/TRBV3-2; size: .; D: .; DNA: TGTGCCAGCAGCCACCACGGCGGGCCTACTAGCACAGATACGCAGTATTTT; CDR3: CASSHHGGPTSTDTQYF
J: TRBJ1-1; V: TRBV29-1; size: .; D: TRBD1; DNA: TGCAGCGCGGACTTTCTGCAGGGGGACACTGAAGCTTTCTTT; CDR3: CSADFLQGDTEAFF
J: TRBJ1-1; V: TRBV27; size: few; D: .; DNA: TGTGCCAGCAGTTTGGCAGGTAATTTGGCCACTGAAGCTTTCTTT; CDR3: CASSLAGNLATEAFF
J: TRBJ1-2; V: TRBV3-1/TRBV3-2; size: .; D: .; DNA: TGTGCCAGCAGTCTCTATTCAACGGCCGGGGACTATGGCTACACCTTC; CDR3: CASSLYSTAGDYGYTF
J: TRBJ1-2; V: TRBV5-3; size: .; D: .; DNA: TGTGCCAGACCGCCTAGGGGCCCACTACCTAACTATGGCTACACCTTC; CDR3: CARPPRGPLPNYGYTF
J: TRBJ1-4; V: TRBV2; size: .; D: TRBD1; DNA: TGTGCCAGCAGTTTACAGGGGGGCATTCATTTT; CDR3: CASSLQGGIHF
J: TRBJ1-1; V: TRBV28; size: .; D: .; DNA: TGTGCCAGCAGTTTAGTGGGGACACTTGAAGCTTTCTTT; CDR3: CASSLVGTLEAFF
J: TRBJ2-6; V: TRBV6-5; size: .; D: TRBD1; DNA: TGTGCCAGCAGCCGAGACAGGGACGTCCTGACTTTC; CDR3: CASSRDRDVLTF
J: TRBJ2-5; V: TRBV9; size: .; D: TRBD2; DNA: TGTGCCAGCAGCGGCGGGGGTAGTTATTACTTC; CDR3: CASSGGGSYYF
J: TRBJ1-2; V: TRBV7-9; size: .; D: .; DNA: TGTGCCAGCAGCTTAGGGCCTAGTCAGTATGGCTACACCTTC; CDR3: CASSLGPSQYGYTF
J: TRBJ2-6; V: TRBV3-1/TRBV3-2; size: .; D: TRBD1; DNA: TGTGCCAGCAGTCCCGGACCCGGGACAGGACCGCGTGGGGCCAACGTCCTGACTTTC; CDR3: CASSPGPGTGPRGANVLTF
J: TRBJ1-3; V: TRBV5-1; size: once; D: TRBD1; DNA: TGCGCCAGCAGCTTGGGACAGGGATATGATTTTGGAAACACCATATATTTT; CDR3: CASSLGQGYDFGNTIYF
J: TRBJ1-1; V: TRBV29-1; size: .; D: .; DNA: TGCAGCGTCCGGGACTACGAAGCTTTCTTT; CDR3: CSVRDYEAFF
J: TRBJ1-1; V: TRBV28; size: .; D: .; DNA: TGTGCCGCCCTGGAGGCTGCGAGGACTGAAGCTTTCTTT; CDR3: CAALEAARTEAFF
J: TRBJ2-3; V: TRBV9; size: .; D: .; DNA: TGTGCCAGCAGCGTAGATGGCGCGGGGGCCCGCACAGATACGCAGTATTTT; CDR3: CASSVDGAGARTDTQYF
J: TRBJ1-2; V: TRBV7-8; size: .; D: .; DNA: TGTGCCAGCAGCCGGGATACCGGGGGCTACACCTTC; CDR3: CASSRDTGGYTF
J: TRBJ1-5; V: TRBV6-2/TRBV6-3; size: .; D: .; DNA: TGTGCCAGCAGTTACCCGGGGAATCAGCCCCAGCATTTT; CDR3: CASSYPGNQPQHF
J: TRBJ2-5; V: TRBV28; size: .; D: .; DNA: TGTGCCAGCAGTTCGAGGGTCCGGAGGCGAGAGACCCAGTACTTC; CDR3: CASSSRVRRRETQYF
J: TRBJ2-1; V: TRBV6-5; size: once; D: TRBD2; DNA: TGTGCCAGCTCCCGGGAGGCACAGGATGAGCAGTTCTTC; CDR3: CASSREAQDEQFF
J: TRBJ1-5; V: TRBV19; size: .; D: .; DNA: TGTGCCAGTAGTACGTGGGGCAAGGGTAATCAGCCCCAGCATTTT; CDR3: CASSTWGKGNQPQHF
J: TRBJ2-2; V: TRBV11-2; size: .; D: .; DNA: TGTGCCAGCAGCTTTACGCAGACCGGGGAGCTGTTTTTT; CDR3: CASSFTQTGELFF
J: TRBJ2-1; V: TRBV18; size: .; D: TRBD1; DNA: TGTGCCAGCTCGATTACCCCCGGACAGGGAATGTACAATGAGCAGTTCTTC; CDR3: CASSITPGQGMYNEQFF
J: TRBJ1-5; V: TRBV19; size: .; D: .; DNA: TGTGCCAGTAGTAAGGGCAGGGTCAATAGCAATCAGCCCCAGCATTTT; CDR3: CASSKGRVNSNQPQHF
J: TRBJ1-5; V: TRBV28; size: .; D: .; DNA: TGTGCCAGCCTCCGGGGGACGTATAGCAATCAGCCCCAGCATTTT; CDR3: CASLRGTYSNQPQHF
J: TRBJ1-1; V: TRBV30; size: .; D: .; DNA: TGTGCCTGGAGTGTACGGGCCCACGGAGGTGAAGCTTTCTTT; CDR3: CAWSVRAHGGEAFF
J: TRBJ1-1; V: TRBV30; size: .; D: .; DNA: TGTGCCTGGAGTGTCGGGGGGGTCAGCACTGAAGCTTTCTTT; CDR3: CAWSVGGVSTEAFF
J: TRBJ2-1; V: TRBV14; size: .; D: .; DNA: TGTGCCAGCAGCCAAGGGGAGCTGCCCTACAATGAGCAGTTCTTC; CDR3: CASSQGELPYNEQFF
J: TRBJ1-1; V: TRBV4-2; size: .; D: TRBD1; DNA: TGTGCCAGCAGCCCGGGACAGTCGATCCTGAACACTGAAGCTTTCTTT; CDR3: CASSPGQSILNTEAFF
J: TRBJ1-5; V: TRBV7-2; size: .; D: .; DNA: TGTGCCAGCAGCTTAGACGGAGGGATTCAGCCCCAGCATTTT; CDR3: CASSLDGGIQPQHF
J: TRBJ1-6; V: TRBV30; size: .; D: .; DNA: TGTGCCTGGAGTGGGTCAGGAGGACTCTATAATTCACCCCTCCACTTT; CDR3: CAWSGSGGLYNSPLHF
J: TRBJ1-2; V: TRBV3-1/TRBV3-2; size: .; D: TRBD1; DNA: TGTGCCAGCAGCCTTAACAGGGGTATAGGCTACACCTTC; CDR3: CASSLNRGIGYTF
J: TRBJ1-2; V: TRBV5-1; size: .; D: .; DNA: TGCGCCAGCAGCCCCACCCCGGGGTCGGCACACTTC; CDR3: CASSPTPGSAHF
J: TRBJ1-5; V: TRBV5-1; size: .; D: .; DNA: TGCGCCAGCAGCCTGATGGGGGCAGGTCAGCCCCAGCATTTT; CDR3: CASSLMGAGQPQHF
J: TRBJ2-5; V: TRBV9; size: .; D: TRBD2; DNA: TGTGCCAGCAGCGTACTGGCTAGCGGGGGAAGGGAGACCCAGTACTTC; CDR3: CASSVLASGGRETQYF
J: TRBJ1-2; V: TRBV9; size: .; D: .; DNA: TGTGCCAGCAGCGAGCCCCTATCTGGTCTCTATGGCTACACCTTC; CDR3: CASSEPLSGLYGYTF
J: TRBJ1-2; V: TRBV12-3/TRBV12-4; size: .; D: TRBD1; DNA: TGTGCCAGCAGCCCGGACAGGGTTTATGGCTACACCTTC; CDR3: CASSPDRVYGYTF
J: TRBJ2-4; V: TRBV30; size: .; D: TRBD2; DNA: TGTGCCTGGAGGGGACTAGAACGAAACATTCAGTACTTC; CDR3: CAWRGLERNIQYF
J: TRBJ1-3; V: TRBV7-2; size: .; D: .; DNA: TGTGCCAGCAGCTTACAGGGTGGGGCTGGAAACACCATATATTTT; CDR3: CASSLQGGAGNTIYF
J: TRBJ2-1; V: TRBV11-2; size: few; D: TRBD2; DNA: TGTGCCAGCAGCTCGTCCCCCGGGGGGTCCTACAATGAGCAGTTCTTC; CDR3: CASSSSPGGSYNEQFF
J: TRBJ1-3; V: TRBV18; size: .; D: .; DNA: TGTGCCAGCTCCACACCCGCCTCTGGAAACACCATATATTTT; CDR3: CASSTPASGNTIYF
J: TRBJ2-3; V: TRBV7-9; size: .; D: TRBD2; DNA: TGTGCCAGCAGCCCGGGGGTAGCGGGGTCTACTAGCACAGATACGCAGTATTTT; CDR3: CASSPGVAGSTSTDTQYF
J: TRBJ2-1; V: TRBV7-2; size: .; D: TRBD2; DNA: TGTGCCACCCGAGCGGGGGAGAGCAATGAGCAGTTCTTC; CDR3: CATRAGESNEQFF
J: TRBJ1-2; V: TRBV4-1; size: .; D: .; DNA: TGCGCCAGCAGCCAAGATGCGGGAAACTATGGCTACACCTTC; CDR3: CASSQDAGNYGYTF
J: TRBJ1-5; V: TRBV30; size: once; D: .; DNA: TGTGCCTGGAGTGTTAGGGGAAACCAGCCCCAGCATTTT; CDR3: CAWSVRGNQPQHF
J: TRBJ1-5; V: TRBV19; size: .; D: .; DNA: TGTGCCAGTAGTATAGATGACAGTTTGAGCAATCAGCCCCAGCATTTT; CDR3: CASSIDDSLSNQPQHF
J: TRBJ1-4; V: TRBV19; size: once; D: .; DNA: TGTGCCAGTAGTCACCAGGGTCAGTCTAATGAAAAACTGTTTTTT; CDR3: CASSHQGQSNEKLFF
J: TRBJ1-4; V: TRBV4-1; size: .; D: .; DNA: TGCGCCAGCAGCCTTAGGGAGAAGGTTGAAAAACTGTTTTTT; CDR3: CASSLREKVEKLFF
J: TRBJ1-5; V: TRBV3-1/TRBV3-2; size: .; D: TRBD1; DNA: TGTGCCAGCAGCCAAGGGACAGGGAAAAGCAATCAGCCCCAGCATTTT; CDR3: CASSQGTGKSNQPQHF
J: TRBJ1-5; V: TRBV3-1/TRBV3-2; size: .; D: TRBD1; DNA: TGTGCCAGCAGCCGCTCGGACAGGGTAGGACAGCCCCAGCATTTT; CDR3: CASSRSDRVGQPQHF
J: TRBJ1-4; V: TRBV5-1; size: .; D: .; DNA: TGCGCCAGCAGCTTGGGCAGGGTTCTGGGTGAAAAACTGTTTTTT; CDR3: CASSLGRVLGEKLFF
J: TRBJ1-5; V: TRBV30; size: .; D: .; DNA: TGTGCCTGGAGTAGGCCCGGGGGAGGCCCAGGTCTGAATCAGCCCCAGCATTTT; CDR3: CAWSRPGGGPGLNQPQHF
J: TRBJ1-2; V: TRBV10-2; size: few; D: TRBD1; DNA: TGCGCCAGCATCCACGGAATGGGACAGGGGGCCTATGGCTACACCTTC; CDR3: CASIHGMGQGAYGYTF